These 5 T cell receptor beta chains share one sample of origin, sequenced in a study of blood T cell repertoires in COVID-19. Libraries were prepared by immunoSEQ multiplex PCR; TCRdb keeps only in-frame clonotypes and omits some of them. The sample records a few hundred thousand clones, around 90% being singletons. The source material was peripheral blood. These receptors originate from a man in his late teens or twenties with active or convalescent COVID-19.

A few counts support this clone. The chain links TRBV6-5 to TRBJ1-5; perhaps TRBD1 as D (6 bases). The CDR3 runs 15 residues. Trimming removed 4 bases at V and 4 bases at J, with 14 bases between. CDR1 is MNHEY and CDR2 is SVGAGI in the germline V gene. The CDR3, as DNA: TGTGCCAGCAGTTTGGGGGCGGGGGGGAATCAGCCCCAGCATTTT. Protein product: CASSLGAGGNQPQHF.

This clone showed up just once. The rearrangement joins TRBV27 to TRBJ2-3, with D perhaps matching TRBD1 (5 bases). V was trimmed by 2 bases and J by 10 bases, leaving 16 bases between them. Germline-derived CDR1 and CDR2 are MNHEY and SMNVEV (reference sequence). This CDR3 has 14 residues. The CDR3 region is CASSLARNTGAQYF. The DNA of the CDR3 is TGTGCCAGCAGTTTAGCACGGAACACAGGAGCGCAGTATTTT.

This clone has just one count. The CDR3 DNA reads TGTGCCAGCAGCCCGTCAAGGGACAGGGGGTGGGCTGGCTACGAGCAGTACTTC. This gives the protein CASSPSRDRGWAGYEQYF. J is TRBJ2-7 and V is TRBV14; 11 bases fit TRBD1. The CDR3 spans 18 residues. The junction had 14 bases not matched to a gene; V was cut back by 4 bases and J by 3 bases. Germline CDR1 and CDR2: SGHDN and FVKESK.

The J gene is TRBJ2-7, the V gene TRBV11-2, with D perhaps matching TRBD1 (6 bases). V was trimmed by 4 bases and J by 7 bases, leaving 23 bases between them. From germline, CDR1 is SGHAT and CDR2 FQNNGV. The CDR3 extends over 16 amino acids. The CDR3: CASSSSGTIAVWEQYF. The CDR3 DNA reads TGTGCCAGCAGCTCATCCGGGACAATCGCCGTCTGGGAGCAGTACTTC.

This chain joins TRBV29-1 and TRBJ1-2; D possibly corresponds to TRBD1 (6 bases). This CDR3 spans 13 amino acids. In germline, CDR1 is SQVTM, CDR2 ANQGSEA. V was trimmed by 6 bases and J by 8 bases, leaving 19 bases between them. The CDR3 loop is CSVGQSGPGGYTF. CDR3 DNA: TGCAGCGTGGGACAATCGGGACCGGGGGGCTACACCTTC.